A single sample is the source of the 17 T cell receptor beta chains below, sequenced in a study of radiotherapy plus CTLA-4 blockade in lung cancer. Data came from immunoSEQ multiplex PCR; TCRdb stores just in-frame clones and leaves some out. The sample consists of tens of thousands of clones, about four fifths of them appearing once. The sample here was peripheral blood, taken from a patient treated with radiotherapy plus ipilimumab. Receptors were obtained from a human donor with non-small cell lung cancer who had a partial response to radiotherapy plus ipilimumab. Some clones in this sample may be carry-over from other donors' samples.

The chain recombines TRBV7-9 with TRBJ1-2, with a weak D call TRBD1 (6 bases). CDR1 SEHNR and CDR2 FQNEAQ come from the germline V gene (reference sequence). V was pared by 0 bases and J by 6 bases, with 11 bases between. This CDR3 comprises 14 residues. CDR3 residues: CASSLAGGANGYTF. CDR3 coding DNA: TGTGCCAGCAGCTTAGCTGGGGGGGCGAATGGCTACACCTTC.

The chain combines TRBV7-3 with TRBJ2-3; TRBD2 matches 7 bases. Germline V gene data show CDR1 as SGHTA and CDR2 as FQGTGA. This CDR3 region has 13 residues. V was clipped by 3 bases and J by 8 bases; unmatched bases: 5. The CDR3 protein is CASSLGPGGTQYF. The CDR3 region has the DNA TGTGCCAGCAGCTTGGGACCGGGGGGTACGCAGTATTTT.

The genes are TRBV10-3 and TRBJ2-1; D might be TRBD2 (5 bases). The V end lost 6 bases, the J end lost 2 bases, and 8 bases lay between the germline ends. The CDR3 is 13 residues long. Germline assignment: CDR1 ENHRY and CDR2 SYGVKD. DNA of the CDR3: TGTGCCATCAGCCCGGGGACCTACAATGAGCAGTTCTTC. Amino acids: CAISPGTYNEQFF.

The rearrangement uses TRBV6-4 and TRBJ2-1; D gene uncertain. V lost 6 bases and J 9 bases, leaving 15 bases between the germline ends. Germline V gene data show CDR1 as MRHNA and CDR2 as SNTAGT. The CDR3 loop spans 13 amino acids. CDR3 region: CASSPERVGEQFF. For the CDR3, the DNA is TGTGCCAGCAGCCCTGAACGGGTCGGTGAGCAGTTCTTC.

This chain joins TRBV18 and TRBJ1-2, with D tentatively TRBD1 (5 bases). CDR1 is KGHSH, CDR2 LQKENI, per germline. Trimming left V 0 bases short and J 3 bases short, with 8 bases between. The CDR3 length is 14 residues. The CDR3 sequence: CASSPPGGDYGYTF. The CDR3 DNA follows: TGTGCCAGCTCACCACCGGGGGGGGACTATGGCTACACCTTC. The whole variable domain, remainder taken from reference TRBV18 and TRBJ1-2, is NAGVMQNPRHLVRRRGQEARLRCSPMKGHSHVYWYRQLPEEGLKFMVYLQKENIIDESGMPKERFSAEFPKEGPSILRIQQVVRGDSAAYFCASSPPGGDYGYTFGSGTRLTVV.

V and J are TRBV7-8 and TRBJ2-5; 8 positions agree with TRBD2. CDR1 SGHVS and CDR2 FQNEAQ come from the germline V gene. This CDR3 is built from 16 residues. The V gene end was trimmed by 5 bases and the J gene end by 4 bases; junction bases not matched to a gene: 12. DNA for the CDR3: TGTGCCAGCAGCAGGCGGGGGCTAGCGGGTTTAGAGACCCAGTACTTC. This translates into CASSRRGLAGLETQYF.

The J gene is TRBJ1-6, the V gene TRBV4-2; 9 positions agree with TRBD1. Germline V gene lookup returns CDR1 LGHNA and CDR2 YNFKEQ. The CDR3 extends over 15 amino acids. The trim removed 5 bases at V and 9 bases at J, leaving 8 bases unmatched. The chain's CDR3 is CASSKTGGPTSPLHF. In DNA form, the CDR3 reads TGTGCCAGCAGCAAGACAGGGGGTCCAACTTCACCCCTCCACTTT.

This clone was counted between two and nine times. This chain joins TRBV2 and TRBJ1-4, with a tentative D call TRBD1 (5 bases). V lost 0 bases to trimming and J lost 8 bases, with 10 bases between them. CDR1 is SNHLY, CDR2 FYNNEI, per germline. This CDR3 is built from 14 residues. CDR3 loop: CASSEARAGEKLFF. The CDR3 region has the DNA TGTGCCAGCAGTGAAGCCAGGGCAGGAGAAAAACTGTTTTTT.

V is TRBV5-1 and J is TRBJ2-2; D is possibly TRBD1 (6 bases). This CDR3 is built from 14 residues. V lost 5 bases, J lost 2 bases, and 10 bases lay in between. Germline lookup yields CDR1 SGHRS and CDR2 YFSETQ. The CDR3: CASSSTGNTGELFF. For the CDR3, the DNA is TGCGCCAGCAGTTCGACAGGAAACACCGGGGAGCTGTTTTTT.

The sample holds a few counts of this clone. V usage is TRBV6-1 and J usage is TRBJ2-7, with 10 nucleotides matching TRBD2. Germline CDR1 MNHNS, CDR2 SASEGT. After removal of 8 bases from V and 2 bases from J, the junction contained 6 bases not matched to a gene. CDR3 length: 14 residues. As DNA, the CDR3 is TGTGCCAGCCAAGGGACTAGCGCTCCCTACGAGCAGTACTTC. It is translated as CASQGTSAPYEQYF.

The chain links TRBV19 to TRBJ2-7; 10 bases match TRBD1. CDR1 is LNHDA, CDR2 SQIVND, per germline (reference sequence). Germline trimming cut 4 bases from V and 1 base from J; bases unmatched to any gene: 7. CDR3 length: 16 amino acids. The CDR3 nucleotides read TGTGCCAGTAGTAGAAAAGGGACAGGGGTATCCTACGAGCAGTACTTC. It encodes CASSRKGTGVSYEQYF.

Comment on this clone: Sequence at one end of the junction differs from germline and may be a read error. J is TRBJ2-1 and V is TRBV9, with D possibly matching TRBD2 (5 bases). The length of the CDR3 is 15 residues. CDR1 is SGDLS and CDR2 is YYNGEE in the germline V gene. The CDR3 loop is CVSSVMPSGENEQFF. The CDR3 coding sequence is TGTGTCAGCAGCGTGATGCCCTCTGGGGAGAATGAGCAGTTCTTC. The variable domain in full, with the rest retrieved from reference TRBV9 and TRBJ2-1, is DSGVTQTPKHLITATGQRVTLRCSPRSGDLSVYWYQQSLDQGLQFLIQYYNGEERAKGNILERFSAQQFPDLHSELNLSSLELGDSALYFCVSSVMPSGENEQFFGPGTRLTVL.

V gene TRBV19 combines with J gene TRBJ1-2; D unclear. This CDR3 is built from 14 residues. The V and J ends lost 3 bases and 8 bases respectively, with 16 bases between them. CDR1 and CDR2 from the germline V gene are LNHDA and SQIVND (reference sequence). CDR3 coding DNA: TGTGCCAGTAGTATGGCGGCCCGGGAGGAGGGCTACACCTTC. It specifies CASSMAAREEGYTF.

Concerning this clone itself: A junction boundary mismatches the germline segment, possibly from a read error. The chain has TRBV5-1 and TRBJ2-7; no clear D. Germline CDR1 reads SGHRS; CDR2 reads YFSETQ. CDR3 length equals 15 residues. This CDR3 reads CASGLATGLAYEQYF. In DNA form, the CDR3 reads TGCGCCAGCGGCTTGGCGACGGGTTTAGCCTACGAGCAGTACTTC.

V is TRBV7-6 and J is TRBJ1-4; possible D gene TRBD1, 5 bases. The ends were cut back, 1 base at V and 0 bases at J, with 12 bases in the middle. The CDR3 runs to 17 residues. Germline-derived CDR1 and CDR2 are SGHVS and FNYEAQ. The CDR3 nucleotides are TGTGCCAGCAGCTTAGGAGGACACATAGCAACTAATGAAAAACTGTTTTTT. Translation gives CASSLGGHIATNEKLFF.

The chain has TRBV4-1 and TRBJ2-3, with unresolved D. In germline, CDR1 is MGHRA, CDR2 YSYEKL. The CDR3 is 12 amino acids. Trimming stripped 1 base from V and 8 bases from J, with 7 bases between. CDR3 protein: CASSQAGGTQYF. CDR3 nucleotide sequence: TGCGCCAGCAGCCAAGCGGGTGGTACGCAGTATTTT.

V is TRBV4-2 and J is TRBJ2-4; 15 bases match TRBD2. Trimming took 4 bases from V and 9 from J; bases not matched to a gene: 10. CDR1 and CDR2 (germline): LGHNA, YNFKEQ. This CDR3 comprises 17 residues. The CDR3 DNA follows: TGTGCCAGCAGCCCCGGACTAGCGGGAGGGCCCGACAGCATTCAGTACTTC. Amino acids: CASSPGLAGGPDSIQYF.